A selection of T cell receptor beta chains follows, all from one sample in a study of T cell responses to AZD1222 COVID-19 vaccine. Sequencing used immunoSEQ multiplex PCR; TCRdb keeps in-frame clones, though not all of them. Of fewer than 150,000 clones in the sample, 92% are singletons; the top ten hold about 10%. The source material was peripheral blood, sampled 28 days after the second AZD1222 dose. These receptor sequences come from an adult who received the AZD1222 COVID-19 vaccine. Each CDR3 is given with its conserved first and last residue. The D gene is left open where the match is weak. Only some rows state a clone size, as once, few, many or a class for expanded clones.

d_call: TRBD1; v_call: TRBV7-6; clone_size: once; j_call: TRBJ1-5; cdr3_aa: CASSLRQGAGEPQHF; cdr3_nt: TGTGCCAGCAGCTTAAGACAGGGGGCTGGAGAGCCCCAGCATTTT
d_call: .; v_call: TRBV7-3; clone_size: .; j_call: TRBJ1-1; cdr3_aa: CASSRTGNTEAFF; cdr3_nt: TGTGCCAGCAGCCGAACAGGGAACACTGAAGCTTTCTTT
d_call: .; v_call: TRBV30; clone_size: .; j_call: TRBJ2-7; cdr3_aa: CAWGPVWNLYEQYF; cdr3_nt: TGTGCCTGGGGGCCAGTATGGAATCTCTACGAGCAGTACTTC
d_call: TRBD1; v_call: TRBV2; clone_size: .; j_call: TRBJ1-2; cdr3_aa: CASSERENRGYGYTF; cdr3_nt: TGTGCCAGCAGTGAAAGGGAGAACAGGGGGTATGGCTACACCTTC
d_call: .; v_call: TRBV7-9; clone_size: .; j_call: TRBJ2-5; cdr3_aa: CASRKTEETQYF; cdr3_nt: TGTGCCAGCAGAAAGACAGAAGAGACCCAGTACTTC
d_call: .; v_call: TRBV28; clone_size: .; j_call: TRBJ1-1; cdr3_aa: CASRLDRSMAFF; cdr3_nt: TGTGCCAGCAGACTCGACCGAAGTATGGCTTTCTTT
d_call: TRBD1; v_call: TRBV27; clone_size: .; j_call: TRBJ1-6; cdr3_aa: CASNRQGYNSPLHF; cdr3_nt: TGTGCCAGCAACCGACAGGGGTATAATTCACCCCTCCACTTT
d_call: .; v_call: TRBV12-3/TRBV12-4; clone_size: .; j_call: TRBJ1-1; cdr3_aa: CASSSQANTEAFF; cdr3_nt: TGTGCCAGCAGTTCGCAGGCGAACACTGAAGCTTTCTTT
d_call: .; v_call: TRBV6-2/TRBV6-3; clone_size: .; j_call: TRBJ1-4; cdr3_aa: CASSYLGFATNEKLFF; cdr3_nt: TGTGCCAGCAGTTACTTAGGGTTTGCAACTAATGAAAAACTGTTTTTT
d_call: .; v_call: TRBV7-2; clone_size: .; j_call: TRBJ1-4; cdr3_aa: CASSQRLANEKLFF; cdr3_nt: TGTGCCAGCAGCCAGAGGCTTGCGAATGAAAAACTGTTTTTT
d_call: TRBD1; v_call: TRBV5-1; clone_size: .; j_call: TRBJ2-7; cdr3_aa: CASSLTPGTGEYEQYF; cdr3_nt: TGCGCCAGCAGCCTTACCCCCGGGACAGGGGAATACGAGCAGTACTTC
d_call: TRBD1; v_call: TRBV6-5; clone_size: once; j_call: TRBJ2-2; cdr3_aa: CASRGTAANTGELFF; cdr3_nt: TGTGCCAGCAGGGGGACAGCGGCGAACACCGGGGAGCTGTTTTTT
d_call: .; v_call: TRBV30; clone_size: .; j_call: TRBJ1-2; cdr3_aa: CAWSLAPGTYGYTF; cdr3_nt: TGTGCCTGGAGTCTAGCCCCCGGGACGTATGGCTACACCTTC
d_call: TRBD2; v_call: TRBV18; clone_size: .; j_call: TRBJ2-1; cdr3_aa: CASSPVVGGDYEQFF; cdr3_nt: TGTGCCAGCTCACCAGTCGTCGGGGGGGACTATGAGCAGTTCTTC
d_call: .; v_call: TRBV30; clone_size: .; j_call: TRBJ2-2; cdr3_aa: CAALRAEEPNTGELFF; cdr3_nt: TGTGCCGCCCTAAGGGCGGAGGAACCGAACACCGGGGAGCTGTTTTTT
d_call: .; v_call: TRBV30; clone_size: .; j_call: TRBJ1-2; cdr3_aa: CAWKTNGPREGTSVYGYTF; cdr3_nt: TGTGCCTGGAAAACTAACGGGCCCCGAGAGGGTACTAGTGTCTATGGCTACACCTTC
d_call: TRBD2; v_call: TRBV7-2; clone_size: .; j_call: TRBJ2-2; cdr3_aa: CASSLSAGGPGELFF; cdr3_nt: TGTGCCAGCAGCTTGTCAGCGGGGGGGCCCGGGGAGCTGTTTTTT
d_call: TRBD2; v_call: TRBV9; clone_size: .; j_call: TRBJ2-1; cdr3_aa: CASSGPEGLAGGRSYNEQFF; cdr3_nt: TGTGCCAGCAGCGGCCCTGAAGGACTAGCGGGAGGGCGCTCCTACAATGAGCAGTTCTTC
d_call: .; v_call: TRBV5-4; clone_size: .; j_call: TRBJ2-2; cdr3_aa: CASSPDGGELFF; cdr3_nt: TGTGCCAGCAGCCCGGATGGCGGGGAGCTGTTTTTT
d_call: .; v_call: TRBV12-3/TRBV12-4; clone_size: .; j_call: TRBJ2-7; cdr3_aa: CATSQGYYEQYF; cdr3_nt: TGTGCCACCTCACAGGGATACTACGAGCAGTACTTC
d_call: TRBD2; v_call: TRBV2; clone_size: .; j_call: TRBJ2-1; cdr3_aa: CASSPFSGGSYNEQFF; cdr3_nt: TGTGCCAGCAGTCCTTTTAGCGGGGGCTCCTACAATGAGCAGTTCTTC
d_call: .; v_call: TRBV5-6; clone_size: .; j_call: TRBJ1-1; cdr3_aa: CASSSGVGAFF; cdr3_nt: TGTGCCAGCAGCTCGGGAGTGGGAGCTTTCTTT
d_call: TRBD2; v_call: TRBV7-8; clone_size: .; j_call: TRBJ2-7; cdr3_aa: CASSLAGLAGTYEQYF; cdr3_nt: TGTGCCAGCAGCTTAGCGGGACTAGCGGGAACCTACGAGCAGTACTTC
d_call: TRBD1; v_call: TRBV11-2; clone_size: .; j_call: TRBJ2-7; cdr3_aa: CASSPTTGVTYEQYF; cdr3_nt: TGTGCCAGCAGCCCGACGACAGGGGTTACCTACGAGCAGTACTTC
d_call: .; v_call: TRBV3-1/TRBV3-2; clone_size: .; j_call: TRBJ2-1; cdr3_aa: CASSQDRLGVAYNEQFF; cdr3_nt: TGTGCCAGCAGCCAAGATAGGTTGGGAGTTGCCTACAATGAGCAGTTCTTC
d_call: .; v_call: TRBV10-1; clone_size: .; j_call: TRBJ2-5; cdr3_aa: CASRQETQYF; cdr3_nt: TGCGCCAGCAGGCAAGAGACCCAGTACTTC
d_call: .; v_call: TRBV20-1; clone_size: once; j_call: TRBJ2-1; cdr3_aa: CSAVRSNEQFF; cdr3_nt: TGCAGTGCTGTACGGTCTAATGAGCAGTTCTTC
d_call: .; v_call: TRBV5-1; clone_size: .; j_call: TRBJ1-4; cdr3_aa: CASSRVSDFELFF; cdr3_nt: TGCGCCAGCAGCCGCGTCTCTGATTTTGAACTGTTTTTT
d_call: TRBD1; v_call: TRBV4-1; clone_size: .; j_call: TRBJ1-5; cdr3_aa: CASSQRTGENQPQHF; cdr3_nt: TGCGCCAGCAGCCAGCGGACAGGCGAGAATCAGCCCCAGCATTTT